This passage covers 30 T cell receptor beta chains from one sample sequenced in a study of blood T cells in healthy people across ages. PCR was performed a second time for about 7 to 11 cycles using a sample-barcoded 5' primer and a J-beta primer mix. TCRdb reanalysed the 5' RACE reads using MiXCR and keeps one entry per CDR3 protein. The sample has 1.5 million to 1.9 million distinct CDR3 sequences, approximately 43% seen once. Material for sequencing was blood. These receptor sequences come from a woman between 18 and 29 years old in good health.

The CDR3 here is CASRWTSGVDTQYF. Here the CDR3 DNA reads TGTGCCAGCAGATGGACTAGCGGGGTAGATACGCAGTATTTT. The genes are TRBV2 and TRBJ2-3, with 12 nucleotides matching TRBD2. With V trimmed by 6 bases and J by 5 bases, 3 bases remained unmatched. Germline-derived CDR1 and CDR2 are SNHLY and FYNNEI. The CDR3 sequence is 14 residues long.

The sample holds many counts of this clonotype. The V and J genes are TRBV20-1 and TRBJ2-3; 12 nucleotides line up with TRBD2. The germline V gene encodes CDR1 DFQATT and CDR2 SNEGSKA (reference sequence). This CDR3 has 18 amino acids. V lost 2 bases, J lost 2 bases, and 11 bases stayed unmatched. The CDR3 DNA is TGCAGTGCTAGACCCCTAGCGGGGGGGGTGCCCTTCACAGATACGCAGTATTTT. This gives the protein CSARPLAGGVPFTDTQYF.

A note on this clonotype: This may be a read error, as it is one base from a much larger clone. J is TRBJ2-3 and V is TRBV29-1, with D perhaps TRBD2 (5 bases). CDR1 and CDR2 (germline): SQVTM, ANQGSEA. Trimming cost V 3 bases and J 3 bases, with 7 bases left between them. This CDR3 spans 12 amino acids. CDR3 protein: CSVDTGTDTQYF. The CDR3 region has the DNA TGCAGCGTTGACACGGGGACAGATACGCAGTATTTT.

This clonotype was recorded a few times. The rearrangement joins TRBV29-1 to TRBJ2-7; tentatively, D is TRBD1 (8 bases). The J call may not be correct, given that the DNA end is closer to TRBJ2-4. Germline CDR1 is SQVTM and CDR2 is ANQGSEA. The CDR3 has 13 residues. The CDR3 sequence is CSVVHRGGNIQYF. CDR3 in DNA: TGCAGCGTTGTCCACAGGGGGGGAAACATTCAGTACTTC.

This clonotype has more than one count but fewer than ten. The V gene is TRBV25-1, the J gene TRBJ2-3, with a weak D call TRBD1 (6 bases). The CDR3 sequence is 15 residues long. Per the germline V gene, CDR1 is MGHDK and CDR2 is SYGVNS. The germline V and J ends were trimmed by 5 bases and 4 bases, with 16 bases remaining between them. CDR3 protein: CASSTKTGVADTQYF. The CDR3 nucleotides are TGTGCCAGCAGTACCAAGACAGGAGTAGCAGATACGCAGTATTTT.

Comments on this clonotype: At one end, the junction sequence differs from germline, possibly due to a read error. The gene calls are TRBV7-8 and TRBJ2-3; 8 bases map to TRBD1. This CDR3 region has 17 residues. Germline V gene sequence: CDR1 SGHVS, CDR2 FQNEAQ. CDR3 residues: CTSSPRTGIGYIDTQYF. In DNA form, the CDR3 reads TGTACCAGCAGCCCTAGGACAGGGATAGGATACATAGATACGCAGTATTTT.

CDR3 coding DNA: TGTGCCAGCAACCTTGGTTATATGGGGGAGAACACCGGGGAGCTGTTTTTT. As protein: CASNLGYMGENTGELFF. The chain is built from TRBV11-2 and TRBJ2-2; D is perhaps TRBD1 or TRBD2 (5 bases each). Germline CDR1 SGHAT, CDR2 FQNNGV. The CDR3 is made up of 17 amino acids. The ends were cut back, 7 bases at V and 1 base at J, with 19 bases in the middle.

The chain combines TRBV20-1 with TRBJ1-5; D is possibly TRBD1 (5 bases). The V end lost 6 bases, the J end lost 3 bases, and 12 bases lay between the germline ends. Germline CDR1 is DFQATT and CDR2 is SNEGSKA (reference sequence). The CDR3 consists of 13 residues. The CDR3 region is CSATTDPNQPQHF. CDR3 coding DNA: TGCAGTGCCACGACAGATCCCAATCAGCCCCAGCATTTT.

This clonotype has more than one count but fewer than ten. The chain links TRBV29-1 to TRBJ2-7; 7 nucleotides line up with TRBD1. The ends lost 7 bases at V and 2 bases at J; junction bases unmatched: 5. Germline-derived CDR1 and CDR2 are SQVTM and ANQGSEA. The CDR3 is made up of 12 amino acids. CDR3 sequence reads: CSAGDSTYEQYF. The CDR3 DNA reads TGCAGCGCAGGGGACAGCACCTACGAGCAGTACTTC.

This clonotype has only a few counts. The CDR3 nucleotides read TGCGCCAGCAGCCCAAGACGGGGTCGCGAGCAGTACTTC. It is translated as CASSPRRGREQYF. The rearrangement uses TRBV4-1 and TRBJ2-7, with D possibly matching TRBD2 (5 bases). V dropped 4 bases and J dropped 6 bases, with 13 bases sitting between them. There are 13 residues in the CDR3. Germline V gene sequence: CDR1 MGHRA, CDR2 YSYEKL.

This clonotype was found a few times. CDR3 nucleotide sequence: TGCAGTGCTAGAGTCGGGTCCTCTGGGGAGACCCAGTACTTC. This gives the protein CSARVGSSGETQYF. The chain joins TRBV20-1 to TRBJ2-5, with no clear D. The V gene's germline CDR1 is DFQATT and CDR2 SNEGSKA (reference sequence). The CDR3 spans 14 residues. The V and J ends lost 1 base and 5 bases respectively, with 14 bases between them.

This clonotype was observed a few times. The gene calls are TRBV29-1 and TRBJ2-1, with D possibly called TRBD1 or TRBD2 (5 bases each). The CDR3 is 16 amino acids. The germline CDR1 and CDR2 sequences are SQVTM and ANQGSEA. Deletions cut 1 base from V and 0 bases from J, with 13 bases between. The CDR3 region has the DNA TGCAGCGTTGAAGCGGGGCGCTCACACTCCTACAATGAGCAGTTCTTC. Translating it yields CSVEAGRSHSYNEQFF.

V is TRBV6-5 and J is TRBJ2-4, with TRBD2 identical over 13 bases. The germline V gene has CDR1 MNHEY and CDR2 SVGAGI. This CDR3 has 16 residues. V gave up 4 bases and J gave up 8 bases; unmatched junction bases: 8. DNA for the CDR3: TGTGCCAGCAGTTCAACTAGCGGGGGGGCCCGTGACATTCAGTACTTC. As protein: CASSSTSGGARDIQYF.

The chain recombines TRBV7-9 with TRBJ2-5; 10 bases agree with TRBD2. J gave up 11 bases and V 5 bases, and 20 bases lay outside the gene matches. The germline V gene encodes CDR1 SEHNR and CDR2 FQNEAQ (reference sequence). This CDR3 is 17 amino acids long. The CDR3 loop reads CASSNPTSGFSYNEQYF. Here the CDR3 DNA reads TGTGCCAGCAGCAATCCGACTAGCGGGTTCTCCTACAATGAGCAGTACTTC.

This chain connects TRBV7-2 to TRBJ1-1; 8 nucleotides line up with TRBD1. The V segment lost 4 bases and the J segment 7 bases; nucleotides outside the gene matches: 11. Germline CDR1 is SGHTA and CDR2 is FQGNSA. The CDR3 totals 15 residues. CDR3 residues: CASSSGQGGFGEAFF. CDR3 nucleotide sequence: TGTGCCAGCAGCTCCGGACAGGGAGGGTTTGGTGAAGCTTTCTTT.

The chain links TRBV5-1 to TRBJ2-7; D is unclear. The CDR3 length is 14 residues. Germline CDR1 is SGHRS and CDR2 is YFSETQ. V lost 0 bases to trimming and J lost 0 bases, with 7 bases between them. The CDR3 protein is CASSLGLYSYEQYF. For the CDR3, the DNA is TGCGCCAGCAGCTTGGGCTTATACTCCTACGAGCAGTACTTC.

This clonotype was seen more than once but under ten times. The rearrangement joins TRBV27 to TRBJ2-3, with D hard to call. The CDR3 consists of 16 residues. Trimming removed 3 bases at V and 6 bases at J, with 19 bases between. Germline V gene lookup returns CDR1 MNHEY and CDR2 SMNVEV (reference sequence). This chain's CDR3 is CASSLSGRPTADTQYF. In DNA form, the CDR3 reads TGTGCCAGCAGTTTGTCCGGACGCCCCACGGCGGATACGCAGTATTTT.

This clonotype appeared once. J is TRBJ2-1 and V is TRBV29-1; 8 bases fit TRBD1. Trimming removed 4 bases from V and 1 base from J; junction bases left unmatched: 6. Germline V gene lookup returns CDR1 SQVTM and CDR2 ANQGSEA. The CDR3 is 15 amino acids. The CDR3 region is CSVVTTGGSYNEQFF. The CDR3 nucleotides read TGCAGCGTTGTAACTACAGGGGGGTCCTACAATGAGCAGTTCTTC.

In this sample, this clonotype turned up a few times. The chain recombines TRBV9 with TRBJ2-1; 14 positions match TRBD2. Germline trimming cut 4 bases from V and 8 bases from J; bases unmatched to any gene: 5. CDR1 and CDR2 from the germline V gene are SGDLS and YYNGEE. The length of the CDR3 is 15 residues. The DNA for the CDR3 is TGTGCCAGCAGCATCGGGACTAGCGGGGGCGATGAGCAGTTCTTC. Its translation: CASSIGTSGGDEQFF.

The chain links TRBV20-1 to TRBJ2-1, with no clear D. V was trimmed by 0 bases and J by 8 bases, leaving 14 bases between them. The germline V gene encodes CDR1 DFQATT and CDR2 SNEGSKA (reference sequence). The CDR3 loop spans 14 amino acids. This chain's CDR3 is CSARDATHWDEQFF. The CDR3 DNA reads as TGCAGTGCTAGAGATGCGACCCACTGGGATGAGCAGTTCTTC.

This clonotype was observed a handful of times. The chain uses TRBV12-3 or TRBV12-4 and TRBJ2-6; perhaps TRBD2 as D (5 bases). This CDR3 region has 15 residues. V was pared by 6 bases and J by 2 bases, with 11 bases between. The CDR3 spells CASRGVSTGANVLTF. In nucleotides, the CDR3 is TGTGCCAGCAGGGGAGTTTCGACTGGGGCCAACGTCCTGACTTTC.

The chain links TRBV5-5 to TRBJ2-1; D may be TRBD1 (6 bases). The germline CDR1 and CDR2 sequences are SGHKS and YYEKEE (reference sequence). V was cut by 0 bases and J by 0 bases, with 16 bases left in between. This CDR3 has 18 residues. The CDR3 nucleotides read TGTGCCAGCAGCTTGGCCGCAGGGACACCGAGCTCCTACAATGAGCAGTTCTTC. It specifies CASSLAAGTPSSYNEQFF.

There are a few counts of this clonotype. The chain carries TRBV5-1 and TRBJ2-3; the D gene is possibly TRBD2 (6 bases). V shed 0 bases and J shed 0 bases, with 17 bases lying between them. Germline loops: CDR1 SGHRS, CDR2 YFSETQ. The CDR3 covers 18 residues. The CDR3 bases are TGCGCCAGCAGCTTGGGAGCGGGTGGACTTTCTAGCACAGATACGCAGTATTTT. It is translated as CASSLGAGGLSSTDTQYF.

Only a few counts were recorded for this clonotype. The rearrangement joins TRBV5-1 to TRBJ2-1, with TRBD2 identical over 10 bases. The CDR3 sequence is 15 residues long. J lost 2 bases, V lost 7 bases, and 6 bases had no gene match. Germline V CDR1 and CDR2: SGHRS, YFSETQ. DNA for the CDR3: TGCGCCAGCGACCCCGGGACTAGCGCCTACAATGAGCAGTTCTTC. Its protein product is CASDPGTSAYNEQFF. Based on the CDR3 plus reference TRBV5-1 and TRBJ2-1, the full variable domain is KAGVTQTPRYLIKTRGQQVTLSCSPISGHRSVSWYQQTPGQGLQFLFEYFSETQRNKGNFPGRFSGRQFSNSRSEMNVSTLELGDSALYLCASDPGTSAYNEQFFGPGTRLTVL.

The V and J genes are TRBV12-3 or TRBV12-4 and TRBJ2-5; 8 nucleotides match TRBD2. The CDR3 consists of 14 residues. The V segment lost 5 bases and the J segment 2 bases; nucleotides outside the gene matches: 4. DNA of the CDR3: TGTGCCAGCAGTCAACTAGCGGAGCAAGAGACCCAGTACTTC. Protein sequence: CASSQLAEQETQYF.

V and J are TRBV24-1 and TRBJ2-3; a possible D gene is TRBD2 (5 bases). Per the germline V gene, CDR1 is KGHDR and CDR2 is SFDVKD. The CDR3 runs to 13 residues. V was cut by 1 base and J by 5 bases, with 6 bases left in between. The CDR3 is CATSDLSGDTQYF. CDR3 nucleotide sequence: TGTGCCACCAGTGATTTAAGCGGAGATACGCAGTATTTT.

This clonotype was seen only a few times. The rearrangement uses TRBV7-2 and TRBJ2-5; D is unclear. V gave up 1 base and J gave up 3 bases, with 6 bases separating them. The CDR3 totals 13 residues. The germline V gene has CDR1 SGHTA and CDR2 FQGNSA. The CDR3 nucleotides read TGTGCCAGCAGCTTAGGCCCCAAAGAGACCCAGTACTTC. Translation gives CASSLGPKETQYF.

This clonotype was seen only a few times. The CDR3 loop reads CAISESGTATEQFF. The CDR3 DNA reads as TGTGCCATCAGTGAGTCAGGGACAGCTACTGAGCAGTTCTTC. The chain recombines TRBV10-3 with TRBJ2-1; 7 nucleotides agree with TRBD1. The CDR3 runs to 14 residues. The germline V gene encodes CDR1 ENHRY and CDR2 SYGVKD. The trim removed 0 bases at V and 9 bases at J, leaving 5 bases unmatched.

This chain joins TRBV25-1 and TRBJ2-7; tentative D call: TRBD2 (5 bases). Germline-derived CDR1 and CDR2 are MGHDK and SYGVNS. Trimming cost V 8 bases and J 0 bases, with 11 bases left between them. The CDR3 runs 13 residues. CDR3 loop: CASLLSGSYEQYF. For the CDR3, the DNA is TGTGCCAGCCTTTTAAGCGGCTCCTACGAGCAGTACTTC.

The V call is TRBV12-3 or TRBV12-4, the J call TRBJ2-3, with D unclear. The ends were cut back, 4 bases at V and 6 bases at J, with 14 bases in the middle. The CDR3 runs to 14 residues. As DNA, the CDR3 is TGTGCCAGCAGTTCCAGTTTAACCGCTGATACGCAGTATTTT. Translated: CASSSSLTADTQYF.